This T cell receptor beta chain comes out of a study of cytomegalovirus exposure and HLA in healthy donors (dated by TCRdb to about 2017). About the study as a whole: According to an earlier analysis of a few hundred of the donors, about 179 million T cells yielded some 120 million unique TCR beta sequences and around 280 Gb of sequence data. Around 300 gigabases of sequencing data and approximately 80 million unique TCR sequences were included in an early release covering about 620 HLA-typed donors. Of the approximately 370 genotyped donors, 70% to 90% were placed in the genetic ancestry cluster associated with self-reported Caucasian donors. The study was designed to test whether signatures of past pathogen exposure could be identified by cataloging public T cell receptors. The study used immunosequencing to profile the T cell repertoires of about 670 subjects and linked those repertoires to cytomegalovirus serostatus. In addition to the first cohort of roughly 670 subjects, a separate validation cohort of around 110 different subjects was used. To predict cytomegalovirus infection status, the study combined high-throughput TCR immunosequencing, statistical association of individual TCRs with disease status, and machine learning. A later analysis re-examined previously published TCR beta repertoires from several hundred donors and added high-resolution HLA genotyping to investigate patterns of TCR occurrence. In the later analysis, no new phenotypic data were used to find candidate immune exposures; instead, reliance was placed on TCR beta sequences and their occurrence across donors. To decide whether each TCR beta V gene segment behaved as functional or pseudogenic, an earlier analysis of approximately 590 of the donors relied on high-throughput TCR beta sequencing. Alongside the repertoire data, information on donor age, sex, ethnicity and CMV serostatus was compiled. Genome-wide SNP genotypes for about 60% of the 666 donors were used in a later genetic analysis, which treated that subset as a discovery cohort. All discovery cohort repertoires had been generated using a single sequencing platform. Both class I and class II loci were covered by HLA typing, at four-digit resolution. The number of typed donors differed by locus: about 629-630 for A, B, C, DRB1 and DQB1; some 500 for DQA1; 606 for DPA1; and about 450 for DPB1. Because of strong linkage in the cohort, roughly five DR-DQ haplotypes were treated as single units for association and clustering. Among some 410 genotyped donors of the cohort, an average of approximately 230,000 unique TCR beta nucleotide sequences were sequenced per donor, about a sixth of them non-productive.

About this clone itself: Its antigen has not been determined. It has no much larger one-base neighbor in the sample; base qualities were not kept.

A distance of 6 bases separates the germline ends of V and J, which lose 8 bases and 4 bases respectively. From cysteine to phenylalanine, the CDR3 is 11 amino acids long. This entry keeps only the CDR3 DNA: 33 bases, framed from base 1. Looking up the germline V gene yields CDR1 MNHNS and CDR2 SASEGT. Libraries were built with the immunoSEQ multiplex PCR assay. For the multiplex PCR, a mixture combining 60 forward primers for TCR Vbeta segments and 13 reverse primers for TCR Jbeta segments was used. The CDR3 region of rearranged TCR beta genes was amplified from genomic DNA with a multiplex PCR assay. The amplified TCR beta libraries were sequenced on the Illumina HiSeq System as 87-base-pair reads. Regarding the original processing steps: A later analysis counted tens of millions of unique TCR beta chains across the 666 repertoires, and some 11 million of these chains were shared by at least two donors. Raw reads were error-corrected and collapsed into unique sequences by a nearest-neighbor algorithm in which closely related sequences were merged to remove PCR and sequencing errors. Alignment of CDR3 sequences to IMGT reference sequences was used to assign V, D and J gene segments. Each retained sequence needed at least a six-nucleotide match to both a V gene segment and a J gene segment. Rearrangements were classified as productive when the CDR3 lacked stop codons and remained in frame with V and J, and all other rearrangements were classified as non-productive. Following IMGT convention, CDR3 was defined as the stretch from the second conserved V-encoded cysteine up to the conserved J-encoded phenylalanine. Sequences without an unambiguous match to a single V gene segment were excluded from the earlier analysis of almost 600 of the donors. An earlier analysis of a few hundred of the donors called V segments functional above 56.7% productive rearrangements and segregating when the between-donor standard deviation exceeded 5%. A statistical classification framework was built to diagnose cytomegalovirus status from the catalog of TCR beta chain sequences. In a later analysis, V and J genes were assigned by comparing TCR nucleotide sequences against IMGT/GENE-DB human TR gene sequences. Using the TCRdist pipeline, a later analysis assigned CDR3 sequences along with most-parsimonious VDJ recombination scenarios. A later analysis defined each TCR beta chain by its CDR3 amino acid sequence plus V-gene family, and excluded reads lacking a unique V-gene family. A later analysis removed 550 to 650 highly shared, low-generation-probability nucleotide sequences to deal with suspected cross-contamination and a sequencing artifact. For each public chain, a later analysis derived a clonal expansion index from normalized ranks of inferred template counts within each repertoire. A later analysis computed generation probabilities with a VDJ recombination model fitted to out-of-frame rearrangements, and checked the results against IGoR. In a later analysis, hypergeometric tests were used to score TCR-TCR, TCR-HLA and TCR-CMV co-occurrence, with a repertoire-size bias correction applied to TCR pairs. To estimate false discovery rates, a later analysis permuted the HLA or CMV assignments 20 times. In a later analysis, co-occurring TCRs were grouped using DBSCAN, and TCRdist sequence similarity was added for clustering within HLA-allele-positive subsets. For co-occurrence clustering, repertoires with fewer than 30,000 or more than 120,000 public chains were excluded, along with roughly five repertoires with anomalous nucleotide sharing. The table was pulled from immuneACCESS by TCRdb, which kept in-frame rearrangements only. Such tables lose some clones; where checked, under half of the loss comes from unresolved V genes, and the rest has no known cause. V, J and clone size are those of that table, while D and trimming were read from the DNA. Present in this sample are 150,000 to 200,000 clones, 70% to 80% of which were seen just once. The ten largest make up 1.6% of the sample.

Study-wide conclusions, independent of this receptor: In a later analysis, the rate of TCR association differed among HLA loci, with DRB1 alleles having the most associated TCRs and HLA-C alleles having the fewest. Correlated functional status among segregating V segments might be attributable to linkage disequilibrium, but an unknown experimental factor could not be ruled out. In a later analysis, HLA-associated TCR beta chains showed more clonal expansion and lower generation probabilities than non-associated chains that were equally common. The authors suggested that the approach could potentially be extended to other disease states and immunological phenotypes. Presence/absence analyses assumed roughly uniform sequencing depth across donors, an assumption that may not hold. Most CMV-associated TCR beta chains appeared to be HLA-restricted in a later analysis, and the HLA associations seemed to be driven largely by CMV exposure. In vitro tests confirmed that a few of the cytomegalovirus-associated TCR beta chains recognize cytomegalovirus antigens. The earlier analysis of approximately 540 of the donors excluded approximately 15 rarely observed V segments, including chromosome 9 orphons, because counts were too low. In a later analysis, some 17,000 TCR beta sequences were associated with specific HLA alleles at a false discovery rate of 0.05. A cluster of highly shared sequence variants was judged likely to represent a technical artifact of the sequencing pipeline. Because HLA typing was unavailable for some donors at each locus, only the typed subset was used in association tests. The cohort was sequenced for TCR beta chains only, and without alpha or paired-chain data the features that could be detected were limited. While some public TCRs were present in many individuals, most TCR sequences turned up only very rarely across donors. Some IMGT-functional V segments, including TRBV6-2 and TRBV6-3, could not be distinguished by the 87-base-pair reads and were therefore excluded. In a later genetic analysis, a missense DCLRE1C variant was associated with V-gene and J-gene trimming of TCR beta chains, and the association was replicated in an independent cohort. According to a later genetic analysis, donors in an Asian-associated ancestry cluster had fewer N-insertions in productive TCRs than the approximately 710-donor mean. A later analysis reported that several top co-occurrence clusters appeared linked to parvovirus B19, influenza, CMV and Epstein-Barr virus. A total of fewer than 200 TCR beta chains were listed by the study as associated with cytomegalovirus. A further reported finding was that TCR beta sequences accurately predicted the HLA-A and HLA-B alleles for most subjects in the first cohort. An earlier analysis of 587 of the donors showed that most TCR beta V segments appeared in productive rearrangements either about 90% or about 30% of the time, which broadly matched IMGT annotations. Immune exposure information for the cohort was limited to CMV serostatus. Strong co-occurrence of HLA alleles, especially DR and DQ, made assigning TCR associations to individual alleles difficult. The classifier was reported to diagnose cytomegalovirus status with high specificity and sensitivity in both the original cohort and the validation cohort.

The cohort comprised under 700 healthy bone marrow donors. At the time of sampling, every cohort member was nominally healthy, though immune exposures that went unrecorded were likely present. The donor tested CMV seronegative and was one of the 352 seronegative cohort members. Every donor gave a peripheral blood sample, and the peripheral blood mononuclear cells from that sample were used for TCR beta sequencing. The Qiagen DNeasy Blood Extraction Kit was used to extract genomic DNA from the blood cell samples. Recombination linked TRBV6-1 to TRBJ2-1; confidence is insufficient to name the D gene. This clonotype was sampled from a woman between 45 and 60 years old in good health and CMV-seronegative. The sequencing sample was made of PBMCs. The CDR3 reads as follows: CASADYNEQFF. The DNA is TGTGCCAGCGCAGATTACAATGAGCAGTTCTTC.